The T cell receptor (beta chain) described here comes from a study of shared clonotypes between healthy human individuals. For the study at large: A donor's plate count was three for CD4 naive and three for CD4 memory; CD8 naive had two and CD8 memory one.

The assay used deep level. Clones were read by immunoSEQ multiplex PCR, and TCRdb kept only the in-frame ones, dropping some. The table lists approximately 2.5 million clones, just over 90% of them singletons. This clone was counted a single time. A CD45RA+ naive subset and a CD45RA-negative memory subset were split from CD4+ cells. The CDR3 sequence is 11 residues long. V was trimmed by 8 bases and J by 4 bases, leaving 9 bases between them. Per the germline V gene, CDR1 is SGHAT and CDR2 is FQNNGV. The sample taken for sequencing was naive CD4+ T cells sorted from blood. Regarding subset: CD45RA+ positively selected. The chain employs TRBV11-2 and TRBJ2-7; D unclear. The source of this sequence is a man between 18 and 35 years old in good health. CDR3 sequence reads: CASGSQYEQYF. CDR3 coding DNA: TGTGCCAGCGGATCCCAGTACGAGCAGTACTTC.